These 17 T cell receptor beta chains were all obtained from the same sample, sequenced in a study of blood T cell repertoires in COVID-19. Assay: immunoSEQ multiplex PCR; the TCRdb copy retains only in-frame clones and omits some. In the table there are about 270,000 clones, roughly 90% of which are singletons. Specimen: peripheral blood. The receptors were gathered from a woman aged 25 to 45 with COVID-19, enrolled during active disease.

This clone was detected a few times. This CDR3 reads CASSQLGGRLVREQYF. In DNA form, the CDR3 reads TGTGCCAGCAGCCAACTAGGCGGCAGACTCGTTCGCGAGCAGTACTTC. This chain links TRBV14 with TRBJ2-7; D unclear. This CDR3 comprises 16 residues. Germline V CDR1 and CDR2: SGHDN, FVKESK. Trimming stripped 2 bases from V and 6 bases from J, with 20 bases between.

The chain uses TRBV3-1 (or the pseudogene TRBV3-2) and TRBJ1-2, with unresolved D. V lost 1 base to trimming and J lost 0 bases, with 12 bases between them. Germline values: CDR1 LGHDT, CDR2 YNNKEL (reference sequence). The CDR3 consists of 16 residues. This CDR3 is CASSQVMVTPNYGYTF. CDR3 coding DNA: TGTGCCAGCAGCCAAGTAATGGTGACTCCTAACTATGGCTACACCTTC.

The chain couples TRBV6-5 to TRBJ1-2; 12 bases agree with TRBD1. Germline CDR1 and CDR2: MNHEY and SVGAGI. The CDR3 runs 15 residues. The ends lost 0 bases at V and 8 bases at J; junction bases unmatched: 4. This CDR3 reads CASSYSLGQGAGYTF. CDR3 DNA sequence: TGTGCCAGCAGTTACTCTTTGGGACAGGGGGCCGGCTACACCTTC.

This clone has just one count. The CDR3 nucleotides are TGTGCCAGCAGCTTAGTGGGGACAGGAACCTACGAGCAGTACTTC. Amino acid sequence: CASSLVGTGTYEQYF. V gene TRBV7-2 combines with J gene TRBJ2-7; 8 bases are a match to TRBD1. Losses at the gene ends were 1 base for V and 2 bases for J; bases not matched to a gene: 4. The CDR3 is made up of 15 amino acids. Germline CDR1 SGHTA, CDR2 FQGNSA. Combining the CDR3 with reference TRBV7-2 and TRBJ2-7 gives the whole variable domain GAGVSQSPSNKVTEKGKDVELRCDPISGHTALYWYRQSLGQGLEFLIYFQGNSAPDKSGLPSDRFSAERTGGSVSTLTIQRTQQEDSAVYLCASSLVGTGTYEQYFGPGTRLTVT.

The V gene is TRBV6-1, the J gene TRBJ2-7; no definite D call. Germline-derived CDR1 and CDR2 are MNHNS and SASEGT. This CDR3 has 11 amino acids. Between the trimmed V and J ends, which lost 3 bases and 5 bases, there was a span of 5 bases. In nucleotides, the CDR3 is TGTGCCAGCAGTGACCTTCACGAGCAGTACTTC. The encoded protein is CASSDLHEQYF.

The chain combines TRBV13 with TRBJ2-1; the match to TRBD2 covers 8 bases. This CDR3 has 16 residues. The ends lost 4 bases at V and 3 bases at J; junction bases unmatched: 8. Germline V gene data show CDR1 as PRHDT and CDR2 as FYEKMQ (reference sequence). CDR3 residues: CASSSTGGPVYNEQFF. DNA for the CDR3: TGTGCCAGCAGCTCTACGGGGGGGCCGGTCTACAATGAGCAGTTCTTC. Full variable domain (rest looked up from reference TRBV13 and TRBJ2-1): AAGVIQSPRHLIKEKRETATLKCYPIPRHDTVYWYQQGPGQDPQFLISFYEKMQSDKGSIPDRFSAQQFSDYHSELNMSSLELGDSALYFCASSSTGGPVYNEQFFGPGTRLTVL.

The V and J genes are TRBV6-5 and TRBJ1-6, with D possibly matching TRBD1 (5 bases). The CDR3 is 14 residues long. Germline CDR1 is MNHEY and CDR2 is SVGAGI. V lost 0 bases and J 15 bases, leaving 15 bases between the germline ends. In DNA, the CDR3 is TGTGCCAGCAGTTACTCCACGGGGGGACCTGGCCTCCACTTT. Translated: CASSYSTGGPGLHF.

The chain joins TRBV4-2 to TRBJ1-1; the D is unclear. CDR3 length: 14 residues. Trimming cost V 1 base and J 2 bases, with 8 bases left between them. Germline lookup yields CDR1 LGHNA and CDR2 YNFKEQ. CDR3 coding DNA: TGTGCCAGCAGCCAAGTCACAGCAAACACTGAAGCTTTCTTT. As protein: CASSQVTANTEAFF.

This sequence joins TRBV4-1 and TRBJ2-1; no clear D. CDR3 size: 17 residues. Trimming left V 0 bases short and J 1 base short, with 13 bases between. Germline V lookup: CDR1 MGHRA, CDR2 YSYEKL. CDR3 nucleotide sequence: TGCGCCAGCAGCCAAGATCCGCAGCGACGGTCCTACAATGAGCAGTTCTTC. It is translated as CASSQDPQRRSYNEQFF.

As concerns this clone: Other DNA sequences in this sample translate to the same CDR3. The chain joins TRBV19 to TRBJ2-7, with TRBD2 matching over 7 bases. This CDR3 region has 13 residues. Germline CDR1 LNHDA, CDR2 SQIVND (reference sequence). V trimming: 5 bases; J trimming: 2 bases; junction bases outside the gene matches: 3. This CDR3 is CASSPGLPYEQYF. The CDR3 nucleotides read TGTGCCAGTAGTCCGGGACTACCCTACGAGCAGTACTTC. Full variable domain (outside the CDR3, taken from reference TRBV19 and TRBJ2-7): DGGITQSPKYLFRKEGQNVTLSCEQNLNHDAMYWYRQDPGQGLRLIYYSQIVNDFQKGDIAEGYSVSREKKESFPLTVTSAQKNPTAFYLCASSPGLPYEQYFGPGTRLTVT.

This chain uses TRBV5-6 with TRBJ1-2; TRBD1 might be the D (6 bases). Per germline, CDR1 SGHDT and CDR2 YYEEEE. This CDR3 region has 18 residues. Trimming cost V 4 bases and J 4 bases, with 26 bases left between them. CDR3 sequence: CASSPSIRTVEETYGYTF. In DNA, the CDR3 is TGTGCCAGCAGCCCATCAATACGGACAGTCGAAGAAACCTATGGCTACACCTTC.

The chain joins TRBV27 to TRBJ1-2, with 8 bases fitting TRBD1. CDR3 size: 20 residues. The germline CDR1 and CDR2 sequences are MNHEY and SMNVEV (reference sequence). Trimming at V came to 5 bases and at J to 3 bases, leaving 23 bases not matched to a gene. CDR3 DNA: TGTGCCAGCAGTCCTAACCGTTGGACAGGGAAGGGGCGTGTCCACTATGGCTACACCTTC. This sequence encodes CASSPNRWTGKGRVHYGYTF.

J is TRBJ2-3 and V is TRBV7-9, with D maybe TRBD1 (5 bases). The CDR3 totals 12 residues. The V gene lost 3 bases and the J gene lost 10 bases, with 11 bases spanning the gap. Germline CDR1 reads SEHNR; CDR2 reads FQNEAQ (reference sequence). The CDR3 nucleotides read TGTGCCAGCAGCTTCGCCCAGGGCTCGCAGTATTTT. Protein: CASSFAQGSQYF.

This clone was seen a single time. The rearrangement uses TRBV5-1 and TRBJ2-1; TRBD2 matches at 7 bases. J was trimmed by 1 base and V by 3 bases; bases with no gene match: 7. CDR1 and CDR2 from the germline V gene are SGHRS and YFSETQ. The CDR3 spans 16 residues. Written as DNA, the CDR3 is TGCGCCAGCAGCTGGGGAAGCGGGGAATCCTACAATGAGCAGTTCTTC. Translated: CASSWGSGESYNEQFF.

This clone was counted between two and nine times. The rearrangement links TRBV19 to TRBJ1-2, with D maybe TRBD1 (6 bases). In germline, CDR1 is LNHDA, CDR2 SQIVND (reference sequence). V gave up 5 bases and J gave up 3 bases, with 13 bases separating them. The CDR3 loop spans 14 amino acids. CDR3 sequence (DNA): TGTGCCAGTAGTCAGGGGTGGCCTGACTATGGCTACACCTTC. It is translated as CASSQGWPDYGYTF. Complete variable domain (other parts from reference TRBV19 and TRBJ1-2): DGGITQSPKYLFRKEGQNVTLSCEQNLNHDAMYWYRQDPGQGLRLIYYSQIVNDFQKGDIAEGYSVSREKKESFPLTVTSAQKNPTAFYLCASSQGWPDYGYTFGSGTRLTVV.

V and J are TRBV4-1 and TRBJ1-1, with 10 bases that match TRBD1. Germline CDR1 is MGHRA and CDR2 is YSYEKL. The CDR3 spans 16 residues. V lost 2 bases, J lost 5 bases, and 8 bases stayed unmatched. The CDR3 protein is CASSQLTGGSGTEAFF. The CDR3 DNA reads TGCGCCAGCAGCCAACTGACAGGGGGCTCGGGGACTGAAGCTTTCTTT.

The V gene is TRBV2, the J gene TRBJ2-5; 8 bases fit TRBD2. The CDR3 contains 14 residues. Trimming cost V 2 bases and J 4 bases; bases outside gene matches: 3. Germline values: CDR1 SNHLY, CDR2 FYNNEI. Written as DNA, the CDR3 is TGTGCCAGCAGTGAACGACTAGCGCTAGAGACCCAGTACTTC. Translation: CASSERLALETQYF.